Below are 5 T cell receptor beta chains sequenced from a single sample in a study of blood T cell repertoires in COVID-19. The table came from immunoSEQ multiplex PCR; TCRdb's copy has only in-frame clones and leaves some out. The repertoire includes approximately 440,000 clones, around 90% of them detected once, and about 0.65% sits in the top ten. The material sequenced was PBMCs or T cells enriched from blood (not recorded which). These receptors all come from a woman aged 18-35 years who had recovered from COVID-19.

The gene calls are TRBV24-1 and TRBJ1-2; TRBD1 matches 8 bases. The CDR3 consists of 12 residues. Germline V CDR1 and CDR2: KGHDR, SFDVKD. V shed 10 bases and J 1 base; nucleotides not matched to a gene: 1. The CDR3 DNA reads as TGTGCCACTGACAGGGGTAACTATGGCTACACCTTC. Amino acid sequence: CATDRGNYGYTF.

This chain connects TRBV19 to TRBJ1-1; D is unresolved. Germline V gene lookup returns CDR1 LNHDA and CDR2 SQIVND (reference sequence). Trimming removed 10 bases at V and 2 bases at J, with 14 bases between. The CDR3 is made up of 13 amino acids. The CDR3 DNA reads as TGTGCCACCTCTCGATACCTAAACACTGAAGCTTTCTTT. Translation gives CATSRYLNTEAFF.

The chain recombines TRBV28 with TRBJ2-7, with 8 positions matching TRBD1. The CDR3 length is 18 residues. Germline CDR1 is MDHEN and CDR2 is SYDVKM. V was clipped by 4 bases and J by 2 bases; unmatched bases: 16. CDR3 amino acids: CASSSAGGRGLPTYEQYF. The CDR3 DNA is TGTGCCAGCAGTTCGGCCGGGGGCAGGGGGCTCCCTACCTACGAGCAGTACTTC.

The rearrangement joins TRBV7-2 to TRBJ1-1, with a tentative D call TRBD1 (5 bases). The CDR3 extends over 14 amino acids. The V gene lost 5 bases and the J gene lost 4 bases, with 14 bases spanning the gap. Germline V gene data show CDR1 as SGHTA and CDR2 as FQGNSA. The CDR3 region is CASSPLHGGTEAFF. The CDR3 DNA is TGTGCCAGCAGCCCCCTTCACGGGGGCACTGAAGCTTTCTTT.

The chain combines TRBV5-1 with TRBJ1-2, with D perhaps matching TRBD1 (6 bases). The CDR3 runs to 15 residues. Germline values: CDR1 SGHRS, CDR2 YFSETQ. V was clipped by 4 bases and J by 6 bases, with 19 bases between them. The CDR3 loop reads CASSETPQGINGYTF. The CDR3 coding sequence is TGCGCCAGCAGCGAAACCCCGCAGGGGATAAATGGCTACACCTTC.